The 5 T cell receptor beta chains in this list originate from one sample, sequenced in a study of Graves' ophthalmopathy and Graves' hyperthyroidism. RNA transcripts provided the template for amplifying TCR beta CDR3 regions. The authors performed first-round RT-PCR with HTBI primers and then a second-round multiplex PCR. Each CDR3 protein is one row after TCRdb ran MiXCR on the multiplex PCR reads. The top ten hold approximately 12% of the sample, which has around 1,200,000 distinct CDR3 sequences, roughly 35% seen once. The specimen was peripheral blood or thyroid tissue (not recorded which). These receptors originate from an adult man with Graves' hyperthyroidism.

Here the CDR3 reads CASSSGISHDYTF. The CDR3 DNA reads as TGTGCCAGCAGCTCCGGGATTTCGCATGACTACACCTTC. The V and J genes are TRBV7-9 and TRBJ1-2; D is unclear. V gave up 4 bases and J gave up 10 bases, with 16 bases separating them. The CDR3 runs 13 residues. CDR1 and CDR2 from the germline V gene are SEHNR and FQNEAQ (reference sequence).

The chain is built from TRBV4-1 and TRBJ1-2; the D gene is possibly TRBD1 (5 bases). This CDR3 is built from 16 residues. Per germline, CDR1 MGHRA and CDR2 YSYEKL. V was clipped by 0 bases and J by 5 bases, with 16 bases between them. CDR3 loop: CASSQEVTRTRYGYTF. The CDR3 DNA reads as TGCGCCAGCAGCCAAGAAGTGACCCGGACAAGATATGGCTACACCTTC.

In the case of this clonotype: This may be a read error: a much more frequent sequence differs by one nucleotide. The chain is built from TRBV9 and TRBJ1-4, with a tentative D call TRBD1 (5 bases). The CDR3 has 15 amino acids. V was clipped by 2 bases and J by 10 bases, with 18 bases between them. The V gene's germline CDR1 is SGDLS and CDR2 YYNGEE. This chain's CDR3 is CASSVSGGSVGKLFF. The CDR3 coding sequence is TGTGCCAGCAGCGTTAGCGGGGGATCGGTTGGAAAACTGTTTTTT. Variable domain in full (rest from reference TRBV9 and TRBJ1-4): DSGVTQTPKHLITATGQRVTLRCSPRSGDLSVYWYQQSLDQGLQFLIQYYNGEERAKGNILERFSAQQFPDLHSELNLSSLELGDSALYFCASSVSGGSVGKLFFGSGTQLSVL.

The gene calls are TRBV9 and TRBJ1-1; TRBD1 is a possible D gene (5 bases). CDR3 length equals 15 residues. Germline CDR1 is SGDLS and CDR2 is YYNGEE. V lost 4 bases and J lost 0, with 13 bases in between. The CDR3 here is CASSPRGRLNTEAFF. In DNA, the CDR3 is TGTGCCAGCAGCCCCCGGGGCAGATTGAACACTGAAGCTTTCTTT.

The chain carries TRBV25-1 and TRBJ1-5, with D unresolved. Trimming took off 7 bases at V and 5 bases at J, with 15 bases between the two ends. This CDR3 has 14 residues. The germline V gene encodes CDR1 MGHDK and CDR2 SYGVNS. CDR3 nucleotides: TGTGCCAGCACGGCCGGCCCTTCGGATCAGCCCCAGCATTTT. Its translation is CASTAGPSDQPQHF.